This T cell receptor (beta chain) appears in the sequencing data of a study of regulatory T cells in long-lasting Graves disease. The time point: newly diagnosed GD, antithyroid drugs for less than 3 months. Generation of the TCR library employed RNA extracted from PBMCs. American Thyroid Association guidelines defined Graves' disease diagnosis. V lost 6 bases and J lost 9; bases outside the gene matches: 9. This CDR3 is 13 amino acids long. The germline V gene encodes CDR1 LGHNT and CDR2 FRNRAP. Sequencing libraries for TCR beta were prepared with iRepertoire HTBI primers and Arm-PCR of CDR3 regions. Via MiXCR, TCRdb re-called the multiplex PCR reads, giving one row per CDR3 protein. The repertoire has 400,000 to 450,000 distinct CDR3 sequences, around 15% of them found once; the top ten carry about 10%. The sample was also reused in another study, on T cells in Graves' hyperthyroidism and ophthalmopathy. That paper adds: The HTBI primer set drove a first-round RT-PCR of the TCR CDR3. A model of 13 V-J features distinguished ophthalmopathy from stable hyperthyroidism.

The sequence was collected from a young woman with Graves disease. The sequencing here drew on peripheral blood mononuclear cells (PBMCs), taken at new diagnosis, from a patient treated with antithyroid drugs. The chain recombines TRBV12-5 with TRBJ2-3, with 7 bases lining up with TRBD2. As DNA, the CDR3 is TGTGCTAGTGGGACAAGCGGGAAGGAGACGCAGTATTTT. Its translation is CASGTSGKETQYF.